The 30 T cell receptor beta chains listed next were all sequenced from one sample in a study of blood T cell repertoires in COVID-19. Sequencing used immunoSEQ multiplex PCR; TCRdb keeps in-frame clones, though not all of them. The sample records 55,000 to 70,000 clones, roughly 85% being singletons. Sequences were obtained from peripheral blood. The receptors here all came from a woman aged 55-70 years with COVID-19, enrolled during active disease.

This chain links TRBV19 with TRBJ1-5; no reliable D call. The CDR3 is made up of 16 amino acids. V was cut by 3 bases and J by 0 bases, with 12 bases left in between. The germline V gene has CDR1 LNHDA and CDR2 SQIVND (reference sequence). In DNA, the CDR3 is TGTGCCAGTAGTATTAGGCCTTACTATAGCAATCAGCCCCAGCATTTT. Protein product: CASSIRPYYSNQPQHF.

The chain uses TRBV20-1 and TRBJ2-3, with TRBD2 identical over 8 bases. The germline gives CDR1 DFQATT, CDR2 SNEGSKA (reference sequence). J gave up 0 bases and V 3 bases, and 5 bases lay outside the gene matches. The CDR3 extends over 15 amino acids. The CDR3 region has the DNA TGCAGTGCTAGTTTATGGACTAGCAGCACAGATACGCAGTATTTT. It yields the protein CSASLWTSSTDTQYF.

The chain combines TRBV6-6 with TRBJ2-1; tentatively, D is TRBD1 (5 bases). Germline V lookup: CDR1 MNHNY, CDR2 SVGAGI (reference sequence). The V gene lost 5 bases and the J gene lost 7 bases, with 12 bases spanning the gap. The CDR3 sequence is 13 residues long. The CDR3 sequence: CASSASRVNEQFF. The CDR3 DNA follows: TGTGCCAGCAGTGCCTCCAGGGTGAATGAGCAGTTCTTC.

CDR3 residues: CASSEAGLYEQYF. The CDR3 region has the DNA TGTGCCAGCAGCGAAGCAGGGTTGTACGAGCAGTACTTC. V usage is TRBV28 and J usage is TRBJ2-7; tentatively, D is TRBD1 (5 bases). The CDR3 runs 13 residues. Trimming took off 6 bases at V and 4 bases at J, with 13 bases between the two ends. Germline V gene lookup returns CDR1 MDHEN and CDR2 SYDVKM. The whole variable domain, remainder taken from reference TRBV28 and TRBJ2-7, is DVKVTQSSRYLVKRTGEKVFLECVQDMDHENMFWYRQDPGLGLRLIYFSYDVKMKEKGDIPEGYSVSREKKERFSLILESASTNQTSMYLCASSEAGLYEQYFGPGTRLTVT.

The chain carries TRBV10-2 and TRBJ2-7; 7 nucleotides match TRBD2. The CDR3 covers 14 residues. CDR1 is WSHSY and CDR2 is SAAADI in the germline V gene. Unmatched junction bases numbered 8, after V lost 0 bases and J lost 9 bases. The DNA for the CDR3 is TGCGCCAGCAGTGAGTCACTGGCGGGAGCCCGGCAGTACTTC. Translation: CASSESLAGARQYF.

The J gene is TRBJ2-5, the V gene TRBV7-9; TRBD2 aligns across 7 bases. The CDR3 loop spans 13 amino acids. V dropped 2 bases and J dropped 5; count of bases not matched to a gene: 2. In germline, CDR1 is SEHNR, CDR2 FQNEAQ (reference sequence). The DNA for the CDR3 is TGTGCCAGCAGCTTATGGGGAGGGGAGACCCAGTACTTC. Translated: CASSLWGGETQYF. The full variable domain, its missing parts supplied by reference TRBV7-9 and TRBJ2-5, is DTGVSQNPRHKITKRGQNVTFRCDPISEHNRLYWYRQTLGQGPEFLTYFQNEAQLEKSRLLSDRFSAERPKGSFSTLEIQRTEQGDSAMYLCASSLWGGETQYFGPGTRLLVL.

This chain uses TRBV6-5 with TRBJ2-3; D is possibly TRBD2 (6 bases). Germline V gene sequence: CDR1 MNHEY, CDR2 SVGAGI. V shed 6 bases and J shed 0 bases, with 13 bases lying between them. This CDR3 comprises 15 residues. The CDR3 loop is CASSRERVSTDTQYF. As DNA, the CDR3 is TGTGCCAGCAGCCGAGAGCGGGTTAGCACAGATACGCAGTATTTT.

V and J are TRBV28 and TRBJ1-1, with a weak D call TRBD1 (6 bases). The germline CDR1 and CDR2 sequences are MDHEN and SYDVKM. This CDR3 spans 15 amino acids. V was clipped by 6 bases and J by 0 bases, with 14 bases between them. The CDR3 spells CASSTPEGVNTEAFF. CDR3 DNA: TGTGCCAGCAGCACGCCAGAGGGGGTGAACACTGAAGCTTTCTTT.

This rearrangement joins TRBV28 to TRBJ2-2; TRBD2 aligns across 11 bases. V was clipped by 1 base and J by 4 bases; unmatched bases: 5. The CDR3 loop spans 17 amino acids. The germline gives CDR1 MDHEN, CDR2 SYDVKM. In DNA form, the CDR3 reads TGTGCCAGCAGTTTATTAACCGGGACTAGCGGCACCGGGGAGCTGTTTTTT. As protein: CASSLLTGTSGTGELFF.

The CDR3 DNA reads as TGTGCCAGCCTCGTGGGAGGGACCAACACCGGGGAGCTGTTTTTT. Translated: CASLVGGTNTGELFF. The chain employs TRBV2 and TRBJ2-2, with 7 bases matching TRBD2. CDR3 length: 15 amino acids. From germline, CDR1 is SNHLY and CDR2 FYNNEI. The J segment lost 2 bases and the V segment lost 8 bases, leaving 8 bases of the junction unmatched.

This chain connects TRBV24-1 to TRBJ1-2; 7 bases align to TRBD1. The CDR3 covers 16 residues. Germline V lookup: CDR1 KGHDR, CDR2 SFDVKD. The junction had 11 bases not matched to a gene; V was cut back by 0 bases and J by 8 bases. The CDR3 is CATSDLGSGGSPGYTF. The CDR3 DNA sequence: TGTGCCACCAGTGATTTGGGGTCAGGGGGATCTCCCGGCTACACCTTC.

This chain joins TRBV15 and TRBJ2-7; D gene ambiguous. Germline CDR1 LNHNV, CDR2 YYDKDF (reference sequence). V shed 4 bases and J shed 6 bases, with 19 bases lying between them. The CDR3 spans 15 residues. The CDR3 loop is CATSNERGRFGEQYF. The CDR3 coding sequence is TGTGCCACCAGCAACGAACGAGGAAGATTCGGCGAGCAGTACTTC. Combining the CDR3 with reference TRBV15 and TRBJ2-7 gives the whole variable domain DAMVIQNPRYQVTQFGKPVTLSCSQTLNHNVMYWYQQKSSQAPKLLFHYYDKDFNNEADTPDNFQSRRPNTSFCFLDIRSPGLGDTAMYLCATSNERGRFGEQYFGPGTRLTVT.

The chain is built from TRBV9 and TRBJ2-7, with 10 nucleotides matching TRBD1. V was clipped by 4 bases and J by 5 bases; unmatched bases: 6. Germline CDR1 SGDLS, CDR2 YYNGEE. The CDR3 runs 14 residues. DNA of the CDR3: TGTGCCAGCAGCAAGACAGGGGGCTTCGACGAGCAGTACTTC. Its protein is CASSKTGGFDEQYF.

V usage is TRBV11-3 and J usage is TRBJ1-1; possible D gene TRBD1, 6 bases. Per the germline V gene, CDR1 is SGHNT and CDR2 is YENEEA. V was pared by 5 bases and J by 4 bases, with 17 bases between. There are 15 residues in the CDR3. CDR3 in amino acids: CASSPTGSFGTEAFF. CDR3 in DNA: TGTGCCAGCAGCCCCACAGGGTCGTTTGGCACTGAAGCTTTCTTT.

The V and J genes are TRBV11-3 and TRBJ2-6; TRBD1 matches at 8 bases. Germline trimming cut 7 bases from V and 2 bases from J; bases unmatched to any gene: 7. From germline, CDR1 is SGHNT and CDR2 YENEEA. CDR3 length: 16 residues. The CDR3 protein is CASTDRGLAGANVLTF. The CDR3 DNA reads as TGTGCCAGCACCGACAGGGGCTTGGCTGGGGCCAACGTCCTGACTTTC. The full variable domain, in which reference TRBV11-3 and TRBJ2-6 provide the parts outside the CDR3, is EAGVVQSPRYKIIEKKQPVAFWCNPISGHNTLYWYLQNLGQGPELLIRYENEEAVDDSQLPKDRFSAERLKGVDSTLKIQPAELGDSAVYLCASTDRGLAGANVLTFGAGSRLTVL.

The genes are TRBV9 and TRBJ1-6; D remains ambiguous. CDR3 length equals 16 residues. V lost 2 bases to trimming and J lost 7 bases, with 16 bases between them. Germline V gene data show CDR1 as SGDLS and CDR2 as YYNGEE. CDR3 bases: TGTGCCAGCAGCGTCACTCCCGGGAGCCACAATTCACCCCTCCACTTT. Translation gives CASSVTPGSHNSPLHF.

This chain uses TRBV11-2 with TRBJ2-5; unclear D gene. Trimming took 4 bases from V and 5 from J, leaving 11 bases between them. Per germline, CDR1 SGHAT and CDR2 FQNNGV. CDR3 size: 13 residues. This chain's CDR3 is CASSYVEVETQYF. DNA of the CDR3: TGTGCCAGCAGCTATGTTGAGGTGGAGACCCAGTACTTC.

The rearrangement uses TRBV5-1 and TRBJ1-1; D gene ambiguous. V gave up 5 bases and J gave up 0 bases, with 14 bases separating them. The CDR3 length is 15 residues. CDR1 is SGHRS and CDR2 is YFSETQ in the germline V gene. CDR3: CASREQSLMNTEAFF. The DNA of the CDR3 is TGCGCCAGCAGGGAACAGAGCCTCATGAACACTGAAGCTTTCTTT.

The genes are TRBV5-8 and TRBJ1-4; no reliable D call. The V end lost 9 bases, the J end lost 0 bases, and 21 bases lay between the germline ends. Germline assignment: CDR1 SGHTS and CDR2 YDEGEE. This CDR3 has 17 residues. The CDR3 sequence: CAIRRAEGFATNEKLFF. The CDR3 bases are TGTGCCATCCGGCGCGCTGAGGGATTTGCAACTAATGAAAAACTGTTTTTT.

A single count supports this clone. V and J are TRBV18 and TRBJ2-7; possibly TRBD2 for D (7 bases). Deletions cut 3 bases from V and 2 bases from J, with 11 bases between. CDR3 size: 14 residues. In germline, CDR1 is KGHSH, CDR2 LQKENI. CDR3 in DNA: TGTGCCAGCTCACCGGGGGCGGGAGCCTACGAGCAGTACTTC. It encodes CASSPGAGAYEQYF. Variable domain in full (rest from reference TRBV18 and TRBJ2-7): NAGVMQNPRHLVRRRGQEARLRCSPMKGHSHVYWYRQLPEEGLKFMVYLQKENIIDESGMPKERFSAEFPKEGPSILRIQQVVRGDSAAYFCASSPGAGAYEQYFGPGTRLTVT.

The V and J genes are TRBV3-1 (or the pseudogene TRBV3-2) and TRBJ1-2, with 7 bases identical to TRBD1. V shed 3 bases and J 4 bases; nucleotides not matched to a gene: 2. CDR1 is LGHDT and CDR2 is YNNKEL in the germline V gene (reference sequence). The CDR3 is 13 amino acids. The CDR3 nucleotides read TGTGCCAGCAGCCACCGGGACAGCTATGGCTACACCTTC. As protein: CASSHRDSYGYTF.

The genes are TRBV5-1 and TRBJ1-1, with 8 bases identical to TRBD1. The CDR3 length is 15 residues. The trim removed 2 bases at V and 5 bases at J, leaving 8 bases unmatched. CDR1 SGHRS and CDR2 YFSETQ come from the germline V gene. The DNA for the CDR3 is TGCGCCAGCAGCTTCAATGGACAGGGAGGGACTGAAGCTTTCTTT. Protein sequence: CASSFNGQGGTEAFF. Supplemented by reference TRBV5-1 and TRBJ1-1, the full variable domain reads KAGVTQTPRYLIKTRGQQVTLSCSPISGHRSVSWYQQTPGQGLQFLFEYFSETQRNKGNFPGRFSGRQFSNSRSEMNVSTLELGDSALYLCASSFNGQGGTEAFFGQGTRLTVV.

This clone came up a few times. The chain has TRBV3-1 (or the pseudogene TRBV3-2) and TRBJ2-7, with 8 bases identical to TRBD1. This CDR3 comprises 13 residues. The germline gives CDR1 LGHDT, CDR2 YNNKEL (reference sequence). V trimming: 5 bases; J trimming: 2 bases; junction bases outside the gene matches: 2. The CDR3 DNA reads TGTGCCAGCAGCTGGACAGGGACCTACGAGCAGTACTTC. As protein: CASSWTGTYEQYF.

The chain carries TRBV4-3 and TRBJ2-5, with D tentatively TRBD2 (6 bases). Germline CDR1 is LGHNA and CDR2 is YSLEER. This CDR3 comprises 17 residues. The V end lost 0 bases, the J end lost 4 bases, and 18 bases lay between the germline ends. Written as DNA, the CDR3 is TGCGCCAGCAGCCAAGATCTTTCCGGGAGTTGGGGAGAGACCCAGTACTTC. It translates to CASSQDLSGSWGETQYF.

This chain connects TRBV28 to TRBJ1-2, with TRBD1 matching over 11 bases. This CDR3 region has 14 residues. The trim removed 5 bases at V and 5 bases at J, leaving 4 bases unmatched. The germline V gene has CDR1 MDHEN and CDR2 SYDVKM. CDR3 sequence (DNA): TGTGCCAGCAGTCCGGGACAGGGGGGGTATGGCTACACCTTC. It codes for CASSPGQGGYGYTF.

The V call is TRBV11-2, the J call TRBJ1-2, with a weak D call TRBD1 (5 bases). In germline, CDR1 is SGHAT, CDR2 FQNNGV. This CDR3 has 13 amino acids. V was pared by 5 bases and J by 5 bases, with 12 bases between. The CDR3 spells CASSESGSYGYTF. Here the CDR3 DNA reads TGTGCCAGCAGCGAGTCAGGGTCTTATGGCTACACCTTC.

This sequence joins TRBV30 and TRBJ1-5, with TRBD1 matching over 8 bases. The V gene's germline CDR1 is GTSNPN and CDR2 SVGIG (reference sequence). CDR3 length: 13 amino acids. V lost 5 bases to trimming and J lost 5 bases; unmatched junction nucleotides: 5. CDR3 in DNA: TGTGCCTGGGCGACAGGGGAGGATCAGCCCCAGCATTTT. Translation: CAWATGEDQPQHF.

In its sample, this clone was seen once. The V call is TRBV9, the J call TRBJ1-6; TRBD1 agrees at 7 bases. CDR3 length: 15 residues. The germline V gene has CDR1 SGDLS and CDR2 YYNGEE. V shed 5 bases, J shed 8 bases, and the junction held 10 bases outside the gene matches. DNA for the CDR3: TGTGCCAGCAGTCCAAACGGGGACAGTGATTCACCCCTCCACTTT. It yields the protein CASSPNGDSDSPLHF. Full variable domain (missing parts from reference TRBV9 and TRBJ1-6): DSGVTQTPKHLITATGQRVTLRCSPRSGDLSVYWYQQSLDQGLQFLIQYYNGEERAKGNILERFSAQQFPDLHSELNLSSLELGDSALYFCASSPNGDSDSPLHFGNGTRLTVT.

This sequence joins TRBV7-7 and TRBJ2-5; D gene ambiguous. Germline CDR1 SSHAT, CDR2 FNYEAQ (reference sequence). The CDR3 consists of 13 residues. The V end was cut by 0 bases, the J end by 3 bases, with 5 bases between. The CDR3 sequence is CASSLAAEETQYF. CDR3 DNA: TGTGCCAGCAGCTTAGCGGCAGAAGAGACCCAGTACTTC.

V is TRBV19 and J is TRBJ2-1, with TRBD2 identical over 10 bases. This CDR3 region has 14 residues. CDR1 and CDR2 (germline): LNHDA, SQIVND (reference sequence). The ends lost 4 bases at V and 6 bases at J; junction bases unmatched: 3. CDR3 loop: CASSTGLASNEQFF. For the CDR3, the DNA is TGTGCCAGTAGTACGGGACTAGCGTCCAATGAGCAGTTCTTC.